Below, one T cell receptor (beta chain) is given with its context. Its cognate antigen is unknown. The V gene's germline CDR1 is GTSNPN and CDR2 SVGIG (reference sequence). With 2 bases removed from V and 7 bases from J, the gap between germline ends came to 15 bases. This CDR3 region has 14 residues. The table came from immunoSEQ multiplex PCR; TCRdb's copy has only in-frame clones and leaves some out. The sample carries 56,000 or so clones, around 75% recorded once. Described time point: week 47, end of study. All doses held 300 ug of mutant IDH1 20-mer peptide, with topical imiquimod. In weeks 1, 3, 5, 7, 11, 15, 19 and 23, patients were vaccinated. This entry is derived from a study of a mutant IDH1 vaccine in newly diagnosed glioma.

The specimen was PBMCs, collected from a glioma patient whose treatment included an IDH1 peptide vaccine. This sequence originates from a man aged 45-65 years with glioma. V usage is TRBV30 and J usage is TRBJ1-5; D possibly corresponds to TRBD1 (6 bases). CDR3 protein: CAWSLTGLGQPQHF. The CDR3 DNA reads as TGTGCCTGGAGTCTAACAGGGTTAGGCCAGCCCCAGCATTTT.